Shown below are 6 T cell receptor beta chains from a single sample sequenced in a study of blood T cell repertoires in COVID-19. Generated by immunoSEQ multiplex PCR, the TCRdb table keeps only in-frame clones and is missing some. The sample includes about 160,000 clones, approximately 90% of them seen just once. Material for sequencing was peripheral blood. These TCRs come from an older woman who had recovered from COVID-19.

The chain employs TRBV6-6 and TRBJ1-3; D is undetermined. The CDR3 length is 16 residues. Germline assignment: CDR1 MNHNY and CDR2 SVGAGI (reference sequence). The V end lost 7 bases, the J end lost 6 bases, and 22 bases lay between the germline ends. CDR3 DNA: TGTGCCAGCACCGGCGGAGGGTTCTGGCGGGAAAACACCATATATTTT. Protein product: CASTGGGFWRENTIYF.

The J gene is TRBJ2-5, the V gene TRBV5-1, with D maybe TRBD2 (6 bases). This CDR3 has 16 residues. Germline-derived CDR1 and CDR2 are SGHRS and YFSETQ. Trimming took off 3 bases at V and 3 bases at J, with 18 bases between the two ends. The CDR3 nucleotides are TGCGCCAGCAGCTGGGGGGTGGCCACATCGGAAGAGACCCAGTACTTC. Encoded protein: CASSWGVATSEETQYF.

This clone was recorded a few times. This chain links TRBV10-3 with TRBJ1-2, with no clear D. V lost 0 bases and J 0 bases, leaving 17 bases between the germline ends. The germline V gene has CDR1 ENHRY and CDR2 SYGVKD. The length of the CDR3 is 18 residues. The CDR3 sequence: CAISESLARWRTNYGYTF. The CDR3, as DNA: TGTGCCATCAGTGAGTCGTTGGCGAGGTGGAGAACTAACTATGGCTACACCTTC.

V and J are TRBV28 and TRBJ2-7; TRBD1 aligns across 7 bases. In germline, CDR1 is MDHEN, CDR2 SYDVKM. Trimming at V came to 5 bases and at J to 4 bases, leaving 11 bases not matched to a gene. The CDR3 consists of 15 residues. The CDR3 bases are TGTGCCAGCAGTACACCCGGGACAGCTCAATACGAGCAGTACTTC. This codes for CASSTPGTAQYEQYF.

The chain combines TRBV19 with TRBJ1-3, with TRBD1 identical over 10 bases. V shed 10 bases and J 3 bases; nucleotides not matched to a gene: 9. The CDR3 sequence is 15 residues long. Germline V gene data show CDR1 as LNHDA and CDR2 as SQIVND (reference sequence). The CDR3 DNA is TGTGCCACTACGACAGGGGGCGCGGGTGGAAACACCATATATTTT. Protein: CATTTGGAGGNTIYF.

This chain uses TRBV2 with TRBJ2-7; perhaps TRBD2 as D (5 bases). The germline CDR1 and CDR2 sequences are SNHLY and FYNNEI. The CDR3 contains 13 residues. The ends were cut back, 6 bases at V and 6 bases at J, with 15 bases in the middle. The CDR3 reads CASSEVLEGEQYF. The CDR3 DNA is TGTGCCAGCAGCGAGGTACTAGAAGGCGAGCAGTACTTC.